This T cell receptor beta chain was captured in a study of blood T cell repertoires in COVID-19. Individuals aged roughly 18 to 95 years were recruited from 24 US areas. Germline V gives CDR1 KGHDR, CDR2 SFDVKD. V lost 7 bases and J lost 1; bases outside the gene matches: 4. This CDR3 region has 15 residues. Generated by immunoSEQ multiplex PCR, the TCRdb table keeps only in-frame clones and is missing some. The sample contains approximately 290,000 clones, approximately 85% of which appear only once. Sequenced: PBMCs or T cells enriched from blood (not recorded which). This receptor was taken from a woman between 25 and 40 years old who had recovered from COVID-19. The chain recombines TRBV24-1 with TRBJ2-2; TRBD1 agrees at 8 bases. The CDR3, as DNA: TGTGCCACCAGCCCGGGACAGGTGAACACCGGGGAGCTGTTTTTT. Its translation is CATSPGQVNTGELFF.